This paragraph reports one T cell receptor (beta chain). The data originate from a study of radiation and T cells in renal cell carcinoma. CDR3 length: 15 amino acids. Trimming took off 5 bases at V and 1 base at J, with 15 bases between the two ends. Germline V gene sequence: CDR1 SGHVS, CDR2 FNYEAQ. The time point denotes: blood 4 weeks post-SBRT, at nephrectomy. As to treatment: 15 Gy SBRT to primary tumor, nephrectomy 4 weeks later. Nephrectomy followed 15 Gy stereotactic body radiation by 4 weeks. Blood was sampled at baseline, 2 weeks and 4 weeks after SBRT. TCRdb keeps only in-frame clones here, not all; method: immunoSEQ multiplex PCR. Among over 90,000 clones listed, about 79% were seen once.

The chain links TRBV7-6 to TRBJ2-7; D perhaps matches TRBD2 (5 bases). This receptor was identified in a man in his fifties or sixties with renal cell carcinoma. The sequences come from blood, collected from a patient whose treatment included radiotherapy and nephrectomy. The CDR3 nucleotides read TGTGCCAGCAGCGTCCACAGCGGTTCTTCCTACGAGCAGTACTTC. Amino acids: CASSVHSGSSYEQYF.